Listed below are T cell receptor beta chains from one sample, sequenced in a study of cytomegalovirus exposure and HLA in healthy donors. Only in-frame clones appear in the TCRdb table, and some are missing; sequencing was by immunoSEQ multiplex PCR. The sample lists about 140,000 clones, about 90% occurring once. What was sequenced was PBMCs. Receptor source: a woman between 18 and 30 years old in good health and CMV-seropositive. CDR3s include the opening cysteine and the closing phenylalanine or tryptophan. The D gene is left open where the match is weak. Clone size is stated in some rows and not others, as once, few, many or a class when expanded.

V gene	D gene	J gene	clone size	CDR3 protein	CDR3 DNA
TRBV7-9	TRBD1	TRBJ1-6	-	CASSGQGAFNSPLHF	TGTGCCAGCAGCGGACAGGGGGCCTTTAATTCACCCCTCCACTTT
TRBV12-5	TRBD2	TRBJ2-7	-	CASGLVATSGSLYEQYF	TGTGCTAGTGGTTTGGTAGCGACTAGCGGGAGCCTCTACGAGCAGTACTTC
TRBV18	-	TRBJ1-2	-	CASSLNRANYGYTF	TGTGCCAGCTCACTAAACAGGGCTAACTATGGCTACACCTTC
TRBV27	TRBD1	TRBJ2-7	-	CASSPRVTGSDYEQYF	TGTGCCAGCAGCCCTCGAGTGACAGGGTCTGATTACGAGCAGTACTTC
TRBV4-2	-	TRBJ2-5	-	CASSQDQREETQYF	TGTGCCAGCAGCCAAGATCAGCGGGAAGAGACCCAGTACTTC
TRBV19	TRBD2	TRBJ2-3	once	CASSTPLAGLTDTQYF	TGTGCCAGTAGTACACCCCTAGCGGGGCTCACAGATACGCAGTATTTT
TRBV6-5	-	TRBJ1-4	once	CASSYPNEENNEKLFF	TGTGCCAGCAGTTATCCAAACGAAGAGAATAATGAAAAACTGTTTTTT
TRBV27	TRBD1	TRBJ2-1	few	CASSRKGWDRGQNEQFF	TGTGCCAGCAGCAGAAAGGGTTGGGACAGGGGGCAAAATGAGCAGTTCTTC
TRBV27	-	TRBJ2-5	-	CASSTWGPGETQYF	TGTGCCAGCTCGACGTGGGGGCCCGGGGAGACCCAGTACTTC
TRBV28	-	TRBJ2-3	-	CASSLGSYLVDTQYF	TGTGCCAGCAGTTTAGGCAGTTACCTAGTAGATACGCAGTATTTT
TRBV11-2	-	TRBJ1-4	-	CASSLDRPGELFF	TGTGCCAGCAGCTTAGATCGGCCAGGGGAACTGTTTTTT
TRBV7-9	TRBD1	TRBJ1-4	-	CASSLAADRVNEKLFF	TGTGCCAGCAGCTTAGCCGCCGACAGGGTTAATGAAAAACTGTTTTTT
TRBV9	-	TRBJ1-1	-	CASSVMGADTEAFF	TGTGCCAGCAGCGTAATGGGGGCTGACACTGAAGCTTTCTTT
TRBV5-1	-	TRBJ2-1	-	CASSFSGGSSYNEQFF	TGCGCCAGCAGCTTCTCCGGGGGTAGCTCCTACAATGAGCAGTTCTTC
TRBV19	TRBD2	TRBJ2-1	-	CASSRPGLAGDEQFF	TGTGCCAGTAGTAGACCGGGACTAGCGGGAGACGAGCAGTTCTTC
TRBV5-5	TRBD1	TRBJ2-7	-	CASSTGTDYEQYF	TGTGCCAGCAGCACCGGGACAGACTACGAGCAGTACTTC
TRBV5-4	TRBD1	TRBJ2-5	-	CASSFNRGEQETQYF	TGTGCCAGCAGCTTCAACAGGGGGGAGCAAGAGACCCAGTACTTC
TRBV29-1	-	TRBJ1-1	-	CSVGGAPNTEAFF	TGCAGCGTCGGGGGGGCACCGAACACTGAAGCTTTCTTT
TRBV27	TRBD2	TRBJ2-7	-	CASSLAKPSGRGVQYF	TGTGCCAGCAGTTTAGCCAAGCCTAGCGGGAGGGGCGTGCAGTACTTC
TRBV4-2	-	TRBJ2-3	-	CASSPRGQDTDTQYF	TGTGCCAGCAGCCCCCGAGGGCAGGACACAGATACGCAGTATTTT
TRBV29-1	-	TRBJ2-5	-	CSVEDSGGRETQYF	TGCAGCGTTGAAGATTCTGGGGGGAGGGAGACCCAGTACTTC
TRBV30	TRBD1	TRBJ1-2	-	CAWIWTGGDYGYTF	TGTGCCTGGATCTGGACAGGGGGGGATTATGGCTACACCTTC
TRBV20-1	-	TRBJ1-1	-	CSAVDTPKAFF	TGCAGTGCTGTTGACACTCCAAAAGCTTTCTTT
TRBV7-3	TRBD2	TRBJ2-3	once	CASSPGLADFDTQYF	TGTGCCAGCAGCCCTGGACTAGCGGATTTCGATACGCAGTATTTT
TRBV6-6	TRBD1	TRBJ1-5	-	CASSYPTGSVNQPQHF	TGTGCCAGCAGTTACCCGACAGGGTCTGTCAATCAGCCCCAGCATTTT
TRBV29-1	-	TRBJ2-5	-	CSVSPTDQETQYF	TGCAGCGTGAGCCCGACAGACCAAGAGACCCAGTACTTC
TRBV18	TRBD1	TRBJ2-7	-	CASSPPRGTGNSYEQYF	TGTGCCAGCTCACCACCCCGCGGGACAGGGAACTCCTACGAGCAGTACTTC
TRBV30	-	TRBJ1-6	once	CASDVTGNSPLHF	TGTGCCTCGGATGTCACAGGGAATTCACCCCTCCACTTT
TRBV12-5	-	TRBJ2-7	-	CASGSLGASYEQYF	TGTGCTAGTGGTTCGCTAGGTGCCTCCTACGAGCAGTACTTC
TRBV28	-	TRBJ1-2	-	CASSLSTANYGYTF	TGTGCCAGCAGTTTATCCACGGCTAACTATGGCTACACCTTC
TRBV27	TRBD2	TRBJ2-7	-	CASSFLMTSGTYEQYF	TGTGCCAGCAGTTTTCTAATGACTAGCGGCACCTACGAGCAGTACTTC
TRBV5-1	-	TRBJ2-3	-	CASSFRWGSTDTQYF	TGCGCCAGCAGCTTCCGCTGGGGCAGCACAGATACGCAGTATTTT
TRBV30	-	TRBJ2-3	-	CAWSGGLTDTQYF	TGTGCCTGGAGTGGGGGACTCACAGATACGCAGTATTTT
TRBV29-1	TRBD2	TRBJ2-3	-	CSVKGLADTQYF	TGCAGCGTTAAAGGACTAGCAGATACGCAGTATTTT
TRBV18	-	TRBJ2-1	-	CASSPPAGDNEQFF	TGTGCCAGCTCACCACCGGCAGGGGACAATGAGCAGTTCTTC
TRBV30	TRBD2	TRBJ2-3	-	CARDGTSGNTDTQYF	TGTGCCCGGGACGGGACTAGCGGGAACACAGATACGCAGTATTTT
TRBV9	TRBD2	TRBJ2-7	-	CASSVESLAGVYEQYF	TGTGCCAGCAGCGTAGAGTCTCTAGCGGGAGTTTACGAGCAGTACTTC
TRBV5-4	TRBD1	TRBJ2-3	-	CASSPGQGGTVDTQYF	TGTGCCAGCAGCCCGGGACAGGGGGGGACGGTGGATACGCAGTATTTT
TRBV28	-	TRBJ1-1	once	CASRDSRFWAFF	TGTGCCAGCAGGGACAGCCGGTTTTGGGCTTTCTTT
TRBV28	-	TRBJ1-1	-	CASSFPSWTGEAFF	TGTGCCAGCAGTTTCCCCTCTTGGACTGGTGAAGCTTTCTTT
TRBV28	-	TRBJ1-2	few	CASSLQGGNYGYTF	TGTGCCAGCAGTCTCCAAGGGGGTAACTATGGCTACACCTTC
TRBV11-2	TRBD1	TRBJ1-2	once	CASSPNRDRGGYTF	TGTGCCAGCAGCCCAAACCGGGACAGAGGTGGCTACACCTTC
TRBV27	-	TRBJ1-5	-	CASKRAGQPQHF	TGTGCCAGCAAGAGGGCAGGTCAGCCCCAGCATTTT
TRBV7-2	TRBD2	TRBJ2-7	-	CASSLSHSGAYEQYF	TGTGCCAGCAGCTTAAGTCATAGCGGGGCCTACGAGCAGTACTTC
TRBV30	TRBD1	TRBJ1-1	-	CAWSEDRGDAAFF	TGTGCCTGGAGTGAGGACAGGGGCGATGCGGCTTTCTTT
TRBV15	-	TRBJ2-7	-	CATSRDQAVSYEQYF	TGTGCCACCAGCAGAGATCAGGCTGTTTCCTACGAGCAGTACTTC
TRBV7-3	-	TRBJ1-2	few	CASSPSRQSTYGYTF	TGTGCCAGCAGCCCGTCCCGACAGAGTACCTATGGCTACACCTTC
TRBV6-6	-	TRBJ1-5	-	CASSYSSEPQHF	TGTGCCAGCAGTTACTCGTCCGAGCCCCAGCATTTT
TRBV6-6	-	TRBJ2-2	-	CASSKVNPANTGELFF	TGTGCCAGCAGTAAAGTGAACCCAGCGAACACCGGGGAGCTGTTTTTT
TRBV2	TRBD1	TRBJ2-1	-	CASILTQGRNEQFF	TGTGCCAGCATCCTTACACAGGGGCGGAATGAGCAGTTCTTC
TRBV7-8	TRBD2	TRBJ2-7	-	CASSLAGRGDEQYF	TGTGCCAGCAGCTTAGCGGGACGGGGGGACGAGCAGTACTTC
TRBV25-1	-	TRBJ2-5	once	CASSERLGPGDPQYF	TGTGCCAGCAGTGAACGTCTGGGGCCGGGGGATCCCCAGTACTTC
TRBV5-1	-	TRBJ2-3	-	CASSLVVRDTQYF	TGCGCCAGCAGCTTGGTGGTGCGGGATACGCAGTATTTT
TRBV28	-	TRBJ2-2	few	CASSSGWRNTGELFF	TGTGCCAGCAGTTCAGGGTGGAGGAACACCGGGGAGCTGTTTTTT
TRBV5-1	TRBD2	TRBJ2-5	-	CASSLDGSGGVRETQYF	TGCGCCAGCAGCTTGGATGGTAGCGGGGGGGTTCGGGAGACCCAGTACTTC
TRBV19	-	TRBJ1-1	few	CASTTTGSGWAEAFF	TGTGCCAGTACCACGACCGGCAGCGGCTGGGCTGAAGCTTTCTTT
TRBV5-6	TRBD2	TRBJ2-7	-	CASSLFGSGRDYYEQYF	TGTGCCAGCAGCTTGTTCGGTAGCGGGAGGGATTATTACGAGCAGTACTTC